This TCR beta chain is drawn from a study of CD8 T cells in Susac syndrome. Germline lookup yields CDR1 SGHRS and CDR2 YFSETQ. V was pared by 1 base and J by 4 bases, with 8 bases of the junction left unmatched. The CDR3 consists of 16 residues. FACS enriched CD8+ TEMRA cells, while bulk CD8+ and CD4+ were negatively isolated. Reverse transcription used 0.5 to 1 ug RNA and random hexamers. In TCRdb, the immunoSEQ multiplex PCR reads were re-called with MiXCR into one record per CDR3 protein. This sample has 65,000 to 75,000 distinct CDR3 sequences; about 95% occur once, and the top ten carry about 0.25%.

The sequence was collected from a human donor in good health. Sequenced material: CD8+ T cells from PBMCs. The chain uses TRBV5-1 and TRBJ2-5; 9 bases are shared with TRBD1. The CDR3 region is CASSLIGQGMGETQYF. The CDR3 coding sequence is TGCGCCAGCAGCTTGATCGGACAGGGGATGGGAGAGACCCAGTACTTC.